This TCR beta chain was captured in a study of CD8+ T cells in alopecia areata. The overall study: Twice a day, 5 to 10 mg of oral tofacitinib was administered to treated patients. Study conclusions and caveats: Normal skin's resident alphabeta T cells are sequenced alongside lesional scalp T cells.

In regard to this clone: Its target is not known.

Germline CDR1 and CDR2: MGHRA and YSYEKL. CDR3 length: 15 amino acids. V trimming: 3 bases; J trimming: 7 bases; junction bases outside the gene matches: 6. Noted treatment: oral pan-JAK inhibitor, 5-10 mg twice daily. Using a FACSAria, the CD4+ and CD8+ T cells were sorted from the PBMCs. RNA, once extracted, was reverse transcribed into cDNA for use as the sequencing template. Measured with immunoSEQ multiplex PCR; TCRdb has only the in-frame clones, and not every one. This table has hundreds of thousands of clones, 58% appearing once. J is TRBJ1-4 and V is TRBV4-1; 9 bases match TRBD1. This receptor was identified in a human donor with alopecia areata. The specimen comprised CD4+ T cells sorted from blood, sampled at week 24, from a patient treated with tofacitinib. Written as DNA, the CDR3 is TGCGCCAGCAGCCATGCCCCGGGACAGGGTGAAAAACTGTTTTTT. This gives the protein CASSHAPGQGEKLFF.